The next 21 T cell receptor beta chains were all read from a single sample in a study of blood T cell repertoires in COVID-19 (dated by TCRdb to about 2020). The library was generated by the immunoSEQ multiplex PCR assay. Here the immuneACCESS table is served through TCRdb, limited to in-frame sequences with V and J called. Missing clones are a known gap in these copies; in checked studies unresolved V genes cover under half, and the rest lacks a known reason. The sample table contains about 180,000 clones; only one count was recorded for 70% to 90% of them. Of the sample, less than 2% falls within the top ten clones. Sequencing used peripheral blood. These receptors were obtained from a man aged 18 to 30 who had recovered from COVID-19.

The V and J genes are TRBV6-5 and TRBJ2-7; TRBD2 agrees at 9 bases. CDR3 length: 13 residues. Germline trimming cut 6 bases from V and 12 bases from J; bases unmatched to any gene: 12. Looked up from germline, CDR1 is MNHEY and CDR2 is SVGAGI. This CDR3 is CASSSSRLAEGYF. The CDR3 DNA follows: TGTGCCAGCAGCTCCTCGCGACTAGCGGAAGGGTACTTC.

The rearrangement joins TRBV6-5 to TRBJ2-7, with 9 bases aligning to TRBD1. Germline V gene lookup returns CDR1 MNHEY and CDR2 SVGAGI. Germline trimming cut 6 bases from V and 2 bases from J; bases unmatched to any gene: 8. This CDR3 is built from 15 residues. CDR3 nucleotide sequence: TGTGCCAGCAGATCTACCGGGACAGGGACCTACGAGCAGTACTTC. It specifies CASRSTGTGTYEQYF.

This chain connects TRBV7-9 to TRBJ2-7; perhaps TRBD1 as D (5 bases). V was trimmed by 7 bases and J by 0 bases, leaving 10 bases between them. The CDR3 is made up of 13 amino acids. Looked up from germline, CDR1 is SEHNR and CDR2 is FQNEAQ (reference sequence). The CDR3 sequence is CASTQAGSYEQYF. CDR3 sequence (DNA): TGTGCCAGCACACAGGCTGGCTCCTACGAGCAGTACTTC. The variable domain in full, with the rest retrieved from reference TRBV7-9 and TRBJ2-7, is DTGVSQNPRHKITKRGQNVTFRCDPISEHNRLYWYRQTLGQGPEFLTYFQNEAQLEKSRLLSDRFSAERPKGSFSTLEIQRTEQGDSAMYLCASTQAGSYEQYFGPGTRLTVT.

The chain employs TRBV5-4 and TRBJ2-5; 9 bases are a match to TRBD1. Germline V gene lookup returns CDR1 SGHNT and CDR2 YYREEE (reference sequence). Trimming removed 5 bases from V and 5 bases from J; junction bases left unmatched: 7. The CDR3 consists of 14 residues. The CDR3 sequence: CASSTGTGSETQYF. DNA for the CDR3: TGTGCCAGCAGTACCGGGACAGGGTCCGAGACCCAGTACTTC.

This chain uses TRBV7-6 with TRBJ1-2; no clear D gene. The V gene lost 6 bases and the J gene lost 1 base, with 15 bases spanning the gap. Germline V lookup: CDR1 SGHVS, CDR2 FNYEAQ. This CDR3 contains 15 residues. The CDR3 loop reads CASSKASTGNYGYTF. CDR3 DNA sequence: TGTGCCAGCAGTAAAGCGTCCACCGGTAACTATGGCTACACCTTC.

The chain recombines TRBV12-3 or TRBV12-4 with TRBJ2-3; 7 bases map to TRBD1. The CDR3 is made up of 13 amino acids. J gave up 12 bases and V 2 bases, and 8 bases lay outside the gene matches. CDR3 bases: TGTGCCAGCAGTTTACGGACAGGCTCGGTACAGTATTTT. Translating gives CASSLRTGSVQYF.

The chain combines TRBV5-4 with TRBJ2-7; a possible D gene is TRBD2 (7 bases). CDR1 is SGHNT and CDR2 is YYREEE in the germline V gene (reference sequence). There are 13 residues in the CDR3. V was clipped by 2 bases and J by 6 bases, with 12 bases between them. DNA of the CDR3: TGTGCCAGCAGCTTCGGGGGGCGCGCCGAGCAGTACTTC. This encodes CASSFGGRAEQYF.

The table lists this clone with a count of one. The genes are TRBV4-1 and TRBJ2-1, with 13 bases fitting TRBD2. CDR1 is MGHRA and CDR2 is YSYEKL in the germline V gene. With 6 bases clipped from V and 6 bases from J, the junction kept 5 bases outside the gene matches. The CDR3 sequence is 15 residues long. CDR3 region: CASRLAGGPGNEQFF. The CDR3 region has the DNA TGCGCCAGCAGACTAGCGGGAGGGCCGGGCAATGAGCAGTTCTTC.

The chain links TRBV2 to TRBJ2-6, with 8 bases matching TRBD1. The V segment lost 4 bases and the J segment 0 bases; nucleotides outside the gene matches: 5. The CDR3 runs to 17 residues. The germline CDR1 and CDR2 sequences are SNHLY and FYNNEI. The CDR3 loop is CASSVAGGGSGANVLTF. As DNA, the CDR3 is TGTGCCAGCAGTGTCGCAGGGGGCGGCTCTGGGGCCAACGTCCTGACTTTC.

The chain couples TRBV19 to TRBJ2-1, with a possible D match to TRBD2 (6 bases). Trimming took off 7 bases at V and 4 bases at J, with 17 bases between the two ends. Germline assignment: CDR1 LNHDA and CDR2 SQIVND (reference sequence). CDR3 size: 15 residues. The CDR3 loop is CASTKGRESYNEQFF. CDR3 sequence (DNA): TGTGCCAGTACAAAGGGGCGGGAATCATACAATGAGCAGTTCTTC. The whole variable domain, filled in from reference TRBV19 and TRBJ2-1, reads DGGITQSPKYLFRKEGQNVTLSCEQNLNHDAMYWYRQDPGQGLRLIYYSQIVNDFQKGDIAEGYSVSREKKESFPLTVTSAQKNPTAFYLCASTKGRESYNEQFFGPGTRLTVL.

This clone was observed once. The rearrangement joins TRBV2 to TRBJ2-4; D uncertain. The CDR3 runs to 15 residues. Looked up from germline, CDR1 is SNHLY and CDR2 is FYNNEI. Between the trimmed V and J ends, which lost 4 bases and 0 bases, there was a span of 10 bases. CDR3 sequence reads: CASSVGAVAKNIQYF. The CDR3, as DNA: TGTGCCAGCAGTGTAGGAGCTGTAGCCAAAAACATTCAGTACTTC.

This clone is a singleton in its sample. CDR3 coding DNA: TGTGCCAGCAGCCCACTCTCAATAGTTGAAGCTTTCTTT. Residues: CASSPLSIVEAFF. This chain uses TRBV6-5 with TRBJ1-1; D is unclear. The CDR3 is 13 amino acids. Trimming took 6 bases from V and 7 from J, leaving 15 bases between them. Germline loops: CDR1 MNHEY, CDR2 SVGAGI.

J is TRBJ1-5 and V is TRBV6-1, with a tentative D call TRBD1 (5 bases). The ends were cut back, 3 bases at V and 6 bases at J, with 12 bases in the middle. Germline assignment: CDR1 MNHNS and CDR2 SASEGT. The CDR3 has 14 residues. The DNA of the CDR3 is TGTGCCAGCAGTGACAAGGGGTTGGCTCAGCCCCAGCATTTT. Its translation is CASSDKGLAQPQHF.

This clone came up once. CDR3 nucleotides: TGTGCCACCAGTGATTCCAGGGATTACACAGATACGCAGTATTTT. It specifies CATSDSRDYTDTQYF. The rearrangement joins TRBV24-1 to TRBJ2-3, with D possibly being TRBD1 (5 bases). The V gene lost 2 bases and the J gene lost 2 bases, with 10 bases spanning the gap. CDR1 and CDR2 (germline): KGHDR, SFDVKD. This CDR3 has 15 amino acids.

CDR3 residues: CASSFGTSYLDTGELFF. Here the CDR3 DNA reads TGTGCCAGCAGCTTTGGGACTAGTTATCTTGACACCGGGGAGCTGTTTTTT. The J gene is TRBJ2-2, the V gene TRBV5-6; 8 nucleotides agree with TRBD2. The CDR3 is 17 amino acids. Germline lookup yields CDR1 SGHDT and CDR2 YYEEEE. V shed 2 bases and J 3 bases; nucleotides not matched to a gene: 9.

This chain connects TRBV10-2 to TRBJ2-1, with 9 bases matching TRBD1. The CDR3 consists of 14 residues. V gave up 2 bases and J gave up 4 bases; unmatched junction bases: 0. From germline, CDR1 is WSHSY and CDR2 SAAADI. DNA for the CDR3: TGCGCCAGCAGTGAGGGGACAGGGTACAATGAGCAGTTCTTC. Amino acids: CASSEGTGYNEQFF.

This chain uses TRBV24-1 with TRBJ1-2; 9 bases match TRBD1. J was trimmed by 3 bases and V by 3 bases; bases with no gene match: 1. Germline V gives CDR1 KGHDR, CDR2 SFDVKD. The CDR3 covers 14 residues. The CDR3 DNA is TGTGCCACCAGTGATACAGGGGGCGACTATGGCTACACCTTC. Protein product: CATSDTGGDYGYTF.

J is TRBJ2-7 and V is TRBV6-5, with a possible D match to TRBD2 (5 bases). This CDR3 has 14 residues. Looked up from germline, CDR1 is MNHEY and CDR2 is SVGAGI. V was shortened by 4 bases and J by 9 bases, with 19 bases between the two germline ends. CDR3 coding DNA: TGTGCCAGCAGTTTACGAAATGGTGTAGCGAGGCAGTACTTC. Protein sequence: CASSLRNGVARQYF.

The rearrangement links TRBV6-5 to TRBJ2-7, with 9 nucleotides matching TRBD2. CDR1 MNHEY and CDR2 SVGAGI come from the germline V gene. The CDR3 totals 14 residues. The V and J ends lost 8 bases and 0 bases, in that order; junction bases with no gene match: 5. This CDR3 reads CASLRTSASYEQYF. The CDR3 nucleotides read TGTGCCAGCCTGAGGACTAGCGCCTCCTACGAGCAGTACTTC.

This clone was picked up a small number of times. The gene calls are TRBV5-5 and TRBJ1-5; 11 nucleotides match TRBD1. This CDR3 comprises 17 residues. Germline values: CDR1 SGHKS, CDR2 YYEKEE (reference sequence). V lost 4 bases, J lost 6 bases, and 12 bases stayed unmatched. CDR3 amino acids: CASSTEDRGRYIQPQHF. CDR3 DNA sequence: TGTGCCAGCAGCACAGAGGACAGGGGGCGATATATTCAGCCCCAGCATTTT.

The J gene is TRBJ2-7, the V gene TRBV7-8; D ambiguous. In germline, CDR1 is SGHVS, CDR2 FQNEAQ. The CDR3 consists of 14 residues. V was trimmed by 1 base and J by 4 bases, leaving 11 bases between them. In DNA, the CDR3 is TGTGCCAGCAGCTTAGGGGCAGGCCGGTACGAGCAGTACTTC. This translates into CASSLGAGRYEQYF.